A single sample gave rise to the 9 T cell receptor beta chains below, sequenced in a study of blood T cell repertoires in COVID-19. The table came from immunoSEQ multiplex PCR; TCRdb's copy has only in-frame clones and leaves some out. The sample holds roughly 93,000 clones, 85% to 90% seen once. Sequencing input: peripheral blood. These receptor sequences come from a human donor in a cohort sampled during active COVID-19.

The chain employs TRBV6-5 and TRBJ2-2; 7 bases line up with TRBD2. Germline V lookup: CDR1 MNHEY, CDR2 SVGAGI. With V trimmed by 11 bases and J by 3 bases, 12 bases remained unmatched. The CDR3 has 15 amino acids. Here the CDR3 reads CAVYPSSGYTGELFF. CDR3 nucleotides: TGTGCCGTATACCCCTCTAGCGGTTACACCGGGGAGCTGTTTTTT.

CDR3 DNA: TGTGCCAGCTCACCGGGACAGACAGAAGCTTTCTTT. It is translated as CASSPGQTEAFF. The gene calls are TRBV18 and TRBJ1-1, with TRBD1 matching 7 bases. The germline V gene has CDR1 KGHSH and CDR2 LQKENI. V dropped 3 bases and J dropped 8; count of bases not matched to a gene: 3. This CDR3 has 12 residues.

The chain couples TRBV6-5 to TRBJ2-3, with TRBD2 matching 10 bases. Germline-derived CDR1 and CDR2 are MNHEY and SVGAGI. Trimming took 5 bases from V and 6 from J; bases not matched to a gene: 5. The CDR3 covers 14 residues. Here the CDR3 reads CASSRASGSDTQYF. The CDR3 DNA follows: TGTGCCAGCAGTCGGGCTAGCGGGAGCGATACGCAGTATTTT.

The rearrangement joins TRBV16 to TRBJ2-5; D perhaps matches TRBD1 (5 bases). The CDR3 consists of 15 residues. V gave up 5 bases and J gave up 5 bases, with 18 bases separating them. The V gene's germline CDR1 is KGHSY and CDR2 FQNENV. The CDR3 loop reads CASSLKTATLETQYF. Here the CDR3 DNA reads TGTGCCAGCAGCTTAAAGACAGCCACCTTGGAGACCCAGTACTTC.

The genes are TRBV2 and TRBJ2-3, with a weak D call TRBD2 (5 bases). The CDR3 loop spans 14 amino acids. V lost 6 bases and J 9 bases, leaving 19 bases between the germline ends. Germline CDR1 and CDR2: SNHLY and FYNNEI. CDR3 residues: CASRGGGHLPTQYF. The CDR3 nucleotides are TGTGCCAGCAGGGGCGGCGGGCATCTCCCCACGCAGTATTTT.

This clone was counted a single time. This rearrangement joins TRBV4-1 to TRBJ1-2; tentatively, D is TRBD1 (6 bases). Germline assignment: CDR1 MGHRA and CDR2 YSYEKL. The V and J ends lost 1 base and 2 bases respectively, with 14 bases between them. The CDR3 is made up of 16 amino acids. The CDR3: CASSQARTDANYGYTF. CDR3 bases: TGCGCCAGCAGCCAAGCCCGGACAGACGCAAACTATGGCTACACCTTC.

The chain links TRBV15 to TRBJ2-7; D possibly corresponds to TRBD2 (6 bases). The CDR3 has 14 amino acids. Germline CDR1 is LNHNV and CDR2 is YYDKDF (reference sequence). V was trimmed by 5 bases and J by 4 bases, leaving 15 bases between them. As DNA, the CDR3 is TGTGCCACCAGCCCGGGTGGAGGGGTGTACGAGCAGTACTTC. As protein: CATSPGGGVYEQYF.

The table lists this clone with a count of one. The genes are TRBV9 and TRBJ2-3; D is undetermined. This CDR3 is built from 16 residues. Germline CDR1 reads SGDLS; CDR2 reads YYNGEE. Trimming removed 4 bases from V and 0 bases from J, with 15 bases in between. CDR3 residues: CASSPYPRASTDTQYF. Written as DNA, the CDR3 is TGTGCCAGCAGCCCCTATCCGAGAGCCAGCACAGATACGCAGTATTTT.

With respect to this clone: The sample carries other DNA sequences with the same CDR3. CDR3 sequence reads: CASSQTGTGEDYTF. The CDR3 bases are TGTGCCAGCAGCCAGACCGGGACAGGGGAAGACTACACCTTC. The genes are TRBV7-9 and TRBJ1-2, with 10 bases aligning to TRBD1. J lost 10 bases, V lost 5 bases, and 10 bases had no gene match. Germline V gene lookup returns CDR1 SEHNR and CDR2 FQNEAQ (reference sequence). The CDR3 is 14 amino acids. The full variable domain, rest sourced from reference TRBV7-9 and TRBJ1-2, is DTGVSQNPRHKITKRGQNVTFRCDPISEHNRLYWYRQTLGQGPEFLTYFQNEAQLEKSRLLSDRFSAERPKGSFSTLEIQRTEQGDSAMYLCASSQTGTGEDYTFGSGTRLTVV.